This T cell receptor (beta chain) was captured by sequencing in a study of blood T cell repertoires in COVID-19 (dated by TCRdb to about 2020). The study in broad terms: Recovered participants in ImmuneRACE Cohort 3 were defined as having two consecutive negative NP/OP PCR tests, clearance from a healthcare professional, or resolution of symptoms. The material from the prospective study consisted of cDNA or gDNA derived from T cells, B-cell-depleted T cells, or PBMCs. Where HLA class I and class II types were available, the types were taken from metadata supplied by the sample provider, not from assay-based typing. The samples were drawn from the first 160 participants of the ongoing ImmuneRACE study and from 1,254 subjects provided by 6 global collaborators. A de-identified subject ID, COVID-19 status, age in years and sex were almost always included in the sample metadata. The repertoires were released in a freely available public database intended as a resource for research on the immune response to SARS-CoV-2. Subjects who had been exposed to COVID-19, were actively infected with it, or had recovered from it provided the deeply sampled blood TCRbeta repertoires that made up the dataset. The collaborator samples originated in the United States, Italy and Spain and spanned the acute and convalescent phases of COVID-19. The research as a whole found: How much clinical and demographic metadata was included differed by source and by participant, and the metadata was provided uncurated.

Participants in the prospective study were enrolled through a virtual design, were aged roughly 18 to 90 years, and lived in about 25 United States geographic areas. Cohort assignment in the prospective study relied on participant-reported clinical history from a screening survey and a study questionnaire. In the prospective study, whole blood, serum and a nasopharyngeal or oropharyngeal swab were collected from each participant by mobile phlebotomists. Participants in the prospective study had the option to provide additional blood draws and questionnaires over a roughly 2-month period. Blood samples from the prospective study were shipped frozen or at room temperature prior to DNA extraction. From the germline V gene, CDR1 is SGDLS and CDR2 is YYNGEE. V loses 2 bases, J loses 1 base, and the germline ends lie 9 bases apart. From the cysteine through the phenylalanine, the CDR3 covers 14 amino acids. The retained sequence is limited to the CDR3, 42 bases, with the frame set at the first base.

The immunoSEQ Assay, a bias-controlled multiplex PCR, was used to amplify TCRbeta CDR3 regions from genomic DNA. Turning to the authors' computational methods: The number of nucleated cells in each sample was estimated from the amplification of reference gene primers within the assay. Sequence reads were collapsed and filtered to measure the absolute abundance of every unique TCRbeta CDR3 rearrangement. For each sample, productive Simpson clonality was calculated as the square root of Simpson's diversity index over productive rearrangements. This immuneACCESS table, as held by TCRdb, lists in-frame sequences with V and J called but not all clones. Of the missing ones, under half trace to an unresolved V gene in checked studies; the others have no known cause. V and J calls and clone size follow that table, whereas D and trimming were derived from the DNA. This sample holds 150,000 to 200,000 clones; 86% were observed only once. Approximately 25% of the sample is taken by the ten largest.

For this clone: It lacks a known antigen. No base quality information exists; no much larger clone differs at one position.

The rearrangement joined TRBV9 to TRBJ1-1, with the D gene too uncertain to name. The sequence was obtained from a woman in her thirties or forties in a cohort exposed to, infected with or recovered from COVID-19 (not recorded which). The sample was PBMCs or T cells enriched from blood (not recorded which). CDR3 loop: CASSVLRSNTEAFF. The nucleotides read TGTGCCAGCAGCGTTTTGCGGTCGAACACTGAAGCTTTCTTT.